Sequencing of this T cell receptor beta chain was carried out in a study of Ad26.COV2.S vaccination and SARS-CoV-2 variants (dated by TCRdb to about 2021). Regarding the research as a whole: Donors in the vaccine arm were drawn from COV1001, a phase I-IIa trial of Ad26.COV2.S in healthy adults that was multicentre, randomized, double-blind and placebo-controlled. Ad26.COV2.S was administered intramuscularly at 5 x 10^10 or 1 x 10^11 viral particles, either as a single shot or as two shots given 56 days apart. The specificity and breadth of SARS-CoV-2-reactive T cell receptors after Ad26.COV2.S vaccination were assessed by TCRbeta repertoire sequencing. The TCR-sequenced set comprised around 30 samples: approximately 19 Ad26.COV2.S vaccine recipients, 5 placebo recipients and 8 SARS-CoV-2 convalescent individuals. Trial participants were randomized into five groups of five, in which low-dose or high-dose Ad26.COV2.S was given once or twice, or placebo was given on both occasions. Throughout the experiments and outcome assessment, investigators stayed blinded to trial group allocation.

Taken with the paper, the label for treatment or condition translates to: roughly 20 received Ad26.COV2.S at low or high dose, single or two shots; 5 received placebo; per-sample allocation not given. For vaccine and placebo recipients, the sequenced repertoires came from samples collected on day 63 after the first injection. Cohort 1b enrolled about two dozen adults aged 18-55 years at a single site in Boston, USA, between 29 July and 7 August 2020. Ad26.COV2.S was a replication-incompetent adenovirus type 26 vector that expressed a prefusion-stabilized SARS-CoV-2 spike protein derived from the original Wuhan strain. Measured from the cysteine to the phenylalanine, the CDR3 is 16 residues long. Kept here is only the CDR3 DNA, which spans 48 bases and is read in frame from base 1. Germline trimming: 6 bases from V, 5 bases from J; junction bases outside gene matches: 7. Sequences MGHDK (CDR1) and SYGVNS (CDR2) are obtained from the germline V gene.

What the study reported, not specific to this receptor: The authors noted that total T cell responses may have been underestimated by the TCR breadth and depth analyses. Spike-specific TCR breadth was higher in Ad26.COV2.S recipients than in placebo recipients (P = 0.0014). Non-spike TCR breadth was comparable between vaccine and placebo recipients, consistent with the vaccine containing only spike. The study lacked the statistical power to compare responses across vaccine doses or regimens. After vaccination, substantial breadth of spike-specific CD8+ and CD4+ T cell responses was reported.

A word on this clone: The antigen this receptor binds is unknown. No per-base quality is available; no much larger clone lies one base away.

TCRbeta CDR3 regions were sequenced with the immunoSEQ Assay. After extraction, genomic DNA underwent amplification by bias-controlled multiplex PCR, followed by high-throughput sequencing. The authors' analysis ran thus. To quantify the absolute abundance of each unique TCRbeta CDR3 region, sequences were collapsed and filtered. T cell fraction was estimated by normalizing TCRbeta template counts to usable DNA, which was measured by amplifying reference genes present in all nucleated cells. Repertoire TCRs were annotated as SARS-CoV-2-specific when V gene, CDR3 amino acid sequence and J gene were exactly matched to a known reactive TCR set. The reference SARS-CoV-2 TCR set came from MIRA and was filtered for enrichment in COVID-19-positive ImmuneCODE repertoires, removing public or cross-reactive TCRs. Based on the MIRA antigens, annotated TCRs were further analysed at the level of specific ORF or position within ORF. Breadth was defined as the number of annotated unique rearrangements divided by the total number of unique productive rearrangements, and depth was defined as the summed frequency of the annotated unique rearrangements. TCR breadth was compared between groups using two-sided Wilcoxon rank-sum tests. The table comes from immuneACCESS by way of TCRdb, which keeps in-frame sequences with V and J called. Part of the clones is missing from these tables; in studies checked, under half for an unresolved V gene and the rest for unknown reasons. Clone size and the V and J calls come from that table; the DNA yielded D and trimming. The sample contains 200,000 to 250,000 clones, approximately 88% of them found a single time. The ten largest clones take up about 10% of the sample.

The sequence was collected from a person between 18 and 65 years old who received the Ad26.COV2.S COVID-19 vaccine or a placebo. Material: peripheral blood, obtained in a trial of Ad26.COV2.S vaccine versus placebo. The chain is assembled from TRBV25-1 and TRBJ2-3, with TRBD2 identical over 14 junction bases. The DNA reads as follows: TGTGCCAGCAGGCGACTAGCGGGGGGGCTTGGAGATACGCAGTATTTT. Its protein is CASRRLAGGLGDTQYF.